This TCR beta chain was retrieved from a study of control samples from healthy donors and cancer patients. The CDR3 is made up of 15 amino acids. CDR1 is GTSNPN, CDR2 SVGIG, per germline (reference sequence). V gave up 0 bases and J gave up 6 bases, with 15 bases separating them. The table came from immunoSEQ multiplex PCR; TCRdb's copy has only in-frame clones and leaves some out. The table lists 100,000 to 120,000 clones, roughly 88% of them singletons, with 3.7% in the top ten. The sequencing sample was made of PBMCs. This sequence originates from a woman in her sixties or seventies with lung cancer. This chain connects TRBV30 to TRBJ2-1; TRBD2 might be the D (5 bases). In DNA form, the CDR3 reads TGTGCCTGGAGTGTACCTCCCAGCGGCGTCAATGAGCAGTTCTTC. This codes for CAWSVPPSGVNEQFF.